This T cell receptor (beta chain) was identified during a study of CD8+CD57+ T cells in acquired aplastic anemia. Study summary: Average DNA yield from sorted CD4+ and CD8+ cells was roughly 3.1 ug. Whole-study findings and limits: Found in both controls and patients were almost 30 CD8+ CDR3 sequences. Controls and patients did not differ significantly in CD8+ Simpson's diversity.

Genomic DNA acted as the template from which TCR beta VDJ combination and CDR3 sequence profiling were carried out. TCRdb used MiXCR to reprocess the reads, holding one entry per CDR3 protein. The sample holds approximately 80,000 distinct CDR3 sequences; just over 70% are singletons and the top ten take 80% to 90%. Notes on this clonotype: Antigen unknown.

Patients chosen for sequencing had CD8+CD57+ cells that had expanded, as shown by flow cytometry. Patients were treatment-naive when blood was sampled. The source material was sorted CD4+, CD8+, or CD8+CD57+ T cells (not recorded which) from PBMCs. The origin of this receptor is a human donor with aplastic anemia.

The CDR3 loop is CASRGTSASQQYF. In DNA, the CDR3 is TGTGCCAGCAGGGGGACATCCGCCTCACAGCAGTACTTC. This chain uses TRBV2 with TRBJ2-7, with a possible D match to TRBD1 (6 bases). The germline V and J ends were trimmed by 6 bases and 8 bases, with 17 bases remaining between them. This CDR3 comprises 13 residues. Germline V lookup: CDR1 SNHLY, CDR2 FYNNEI.